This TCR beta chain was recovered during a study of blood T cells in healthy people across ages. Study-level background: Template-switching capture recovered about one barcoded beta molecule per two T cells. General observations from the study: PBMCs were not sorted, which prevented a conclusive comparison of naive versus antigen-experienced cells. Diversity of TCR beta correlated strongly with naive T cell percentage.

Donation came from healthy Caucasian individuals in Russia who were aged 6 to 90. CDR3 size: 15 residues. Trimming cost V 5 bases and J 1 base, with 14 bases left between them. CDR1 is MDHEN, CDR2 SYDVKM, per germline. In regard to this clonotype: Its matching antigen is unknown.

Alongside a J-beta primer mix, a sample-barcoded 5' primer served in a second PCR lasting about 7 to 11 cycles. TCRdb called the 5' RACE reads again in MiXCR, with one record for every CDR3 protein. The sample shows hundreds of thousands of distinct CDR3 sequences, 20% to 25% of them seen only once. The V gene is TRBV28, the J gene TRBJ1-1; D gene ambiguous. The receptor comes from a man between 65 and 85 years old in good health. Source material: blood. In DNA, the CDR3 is TGTGCCAGCAGTCCCCGAGGACGGAAGAACACTGAAGCTTTCTTT. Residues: CASSPRGRKNTEAFF.